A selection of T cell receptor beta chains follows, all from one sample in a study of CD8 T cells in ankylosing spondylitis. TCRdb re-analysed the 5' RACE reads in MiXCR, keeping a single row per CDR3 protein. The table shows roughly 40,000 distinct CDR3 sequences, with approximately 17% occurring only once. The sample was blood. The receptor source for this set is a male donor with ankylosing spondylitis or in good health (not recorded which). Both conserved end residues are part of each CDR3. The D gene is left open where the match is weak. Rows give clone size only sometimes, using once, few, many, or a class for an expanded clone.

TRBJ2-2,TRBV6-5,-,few,TGTGCCAGCAGCCAACAGGGAGCGAACACCGGGGAGCTGTTTTTT,CASSQQGANTGELFF
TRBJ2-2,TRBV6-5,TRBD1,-,TGTGCCAGCCGTCTGGGACAGCTAAACACCGGGGAGCTGTTTTTT,CASRLGQLNTGELFF
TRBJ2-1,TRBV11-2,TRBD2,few,TGTGCCAGCAGCACCCAGCGGGGGCCCTACAATGAGCAGTTCTTC,CASSTQRGPYNEQFF
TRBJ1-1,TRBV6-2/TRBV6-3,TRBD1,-,TGTGCCAGCAGTCGAAGGACAGGGAAGAACACTGAAGCTTTCTTT,CASSRRTGKNTEAFF
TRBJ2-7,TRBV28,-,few,TGTGCCAGCAGAGGTCGAAAACAGCACTACGAGCAGTACTTC,CASRGRKQHYEQYF
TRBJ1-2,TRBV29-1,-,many,TGCAGCGTTGAAATTCCAGGAACTAACTATGGCTACACCTTC,CSVEIPGTNYGYTF
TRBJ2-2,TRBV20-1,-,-,TGCAGTGCTAGAGATATCCGGGAAGTCACCGGGGAGCTGTTTTTT,CSARDIREVTGELFF
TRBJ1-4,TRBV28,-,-,TGTGCCAGCAGGGGTTGGGGCGAAAAACTGTTTTTT,CASRGWGEKLFF
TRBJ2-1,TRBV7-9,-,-,TGTGCCAGCAGCTTAATAGGGGTGGATGAGCAGTTCTTC,CASSLIGVDEQFF
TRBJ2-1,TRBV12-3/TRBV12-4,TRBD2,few,TGTGCCAGCAGTTTACTAGGACTAGGTGAGCAGTTCTTC,CASSLLGLGEQFF
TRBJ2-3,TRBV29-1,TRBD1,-,TGCAGCGTGAGCCGGGACAGGGCAACAGATACGCAGTATTTT,CSVSRDRATDTQYF
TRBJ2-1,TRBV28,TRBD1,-,TGTGCCAGCAGTCTGAGGACCCAGGGGGCCTACAATGAGCAGTTCTTC,CASSLRTQGAYNEQFF
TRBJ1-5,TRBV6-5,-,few,TGTGCCAGCAGCAGAGACAGCAACAAACAGCCCCAGCATTTT,CASSRDSNKQPQHF
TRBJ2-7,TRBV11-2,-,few,TGTGCCAGCAGCTCAACAGCAGGGCAGTACTTC,CASSSTAGQYF
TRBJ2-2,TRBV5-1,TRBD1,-,TGCGCCAGCAGGTTGGGGACAGAGAACACCGGGGAGCTGTTTTTT,CASRLGTENTGELFF
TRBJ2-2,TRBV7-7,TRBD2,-,TGTGCTAGCAGCCCGGGACTAGCGGGGACCGGGGAGCTGTTTTTT,CASSPGLAGTGELFF
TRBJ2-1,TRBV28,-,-,TGTGCCAGCAGTACCCGACAACAGAATGAGCAGTTCTTC,CASSTRQQNEQFF
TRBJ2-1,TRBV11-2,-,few,TGTGCCAGCAGCGCCGCCATGGGGGTCAATGAGCAGTTCTTC,CASSAAMGVNEQFF
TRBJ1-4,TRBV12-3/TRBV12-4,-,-,TGTGCCAGCAGTTCAGGGAGCCAAGGAGGAAAACTGTTTTTT,CASSSGSQGGKLFF
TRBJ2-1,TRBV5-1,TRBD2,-,TGCGCCAGCAGCAGGACTAGCGGGGTGGGGAATGAGCAGTTCTTC,CASSRTSGVGNEQFF
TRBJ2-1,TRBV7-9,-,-,TGTGCCAGCAGCCCAGTAGGTGCTTACAATGAGCAGTTCTTC,CASSPVGAYNEQFF
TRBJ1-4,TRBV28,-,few,TGTGCCAGCAGTACGCAAGGGACGGCCCTACGTGAAAAACTGTTTTTT,CASSTQGTALREKLFF
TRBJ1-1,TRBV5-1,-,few,TGCGCCAGCAGCCCCGGGACCTCCGGCCTTGGGAACACTGAAGCTTTCTTT,CASSPGTSGLGNTEAFF
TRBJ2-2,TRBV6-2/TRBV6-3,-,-,TGTGCCAGCTCTCGCGCAGGGACGAACACCGGGGAGCTGTTTTTT,CASSRAGTNTGELFF
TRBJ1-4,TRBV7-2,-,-,TGTGCCAGCAGCCCAGGGGACCGACTTAGTGAAAAACTGTTTTTT,CASSPGDRLSEKLFF
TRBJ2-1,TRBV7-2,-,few,TGTGCCAGCAGCTTATCTCCGGCGTCGGTCAATGAGCAGTTCTTC,CASSLSPASVNEQFF
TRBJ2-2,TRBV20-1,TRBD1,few,TGCAGTGCTAGATTCCGGGACAGGCCGAACACCGGGGAGCTGTTTTTT,CSARFRDRPNTGELFF
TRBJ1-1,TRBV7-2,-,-,TGTGCCAGCAGCTTAGCCTCGGGGGAGGGCACTGAAGCTTTCTTT,CASSLASGEGTEAFF
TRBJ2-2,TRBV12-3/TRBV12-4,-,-,TGTGCCAGCACCGGTTTTGAGAACGGGGAGCTGTTTTTT,CASTGFENGELFF
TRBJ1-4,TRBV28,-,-,TGTGCCAGCAGTTTATGGAGATCAACTAATGAAAAACTGTTTTTT,CASSLWRSTNEKLFF
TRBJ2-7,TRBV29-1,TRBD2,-,TGCAGCGCCCTAGCGGGAGCGAACTACGAGCAGTACTTC,CSALAGANYEQYF
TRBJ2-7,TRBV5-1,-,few,TGCGCCAGCAGCTTGGGTGTAGTGAGCTACGAGCAGTACTTC,CASSLGVVSYEQYF
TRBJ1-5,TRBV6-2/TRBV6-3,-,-,TGTGCCAGCAGGGGGGACGGTCCGGGTCAGCCCCAGCATTTT,CASRGDGPGQPQHF
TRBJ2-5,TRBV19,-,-,TGTGCCAGTAGTATGGGGCGTGCCGGAGAGACCCAGTACTTC,CASSMGRAGETQYF
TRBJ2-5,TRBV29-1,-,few,TGCAGCGTTGAAGGCCGCCGGGAGTACCAAGAGACCCAGTACTTC,CSVEGRREYQETQYF
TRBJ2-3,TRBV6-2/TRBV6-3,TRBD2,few,TGTGCCAGCAGTTATAGGCGGGGGGTCACAGATACGCAGTATTTT,CASSYRRGVTDTQYF
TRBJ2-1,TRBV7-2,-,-,TGTGCCAGCAGCTTAGTAGGCAGCAGAACACCCAATGAGCAGTTCTTC,CASSLVGSRTPNEQFF
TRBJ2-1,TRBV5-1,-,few,TGCGCCAGCAGCTTGGCGGCGGTCAATGAGCAGTTCTTC,CASSLAAVNEQFF
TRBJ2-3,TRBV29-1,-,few,TGCAGCGTTTCAGGAATATTAATAGATACGCAGTATTTT,CSVSGILIDTQYF
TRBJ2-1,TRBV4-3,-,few,TGCGCCAGCAGCCAAGTTTTGTCTGTTGAGCAGTTCTTC,CASSQVLSVEQFF
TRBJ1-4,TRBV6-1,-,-,TGTGCCAGCAGTGGTGGGCCAACTAATGAAAAACTGTTTTTT,CASSGGPTNEKLFF
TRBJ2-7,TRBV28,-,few,TGTGCCAGCAGTTCCCCGGTCACAGCCCACGAGCAGTACTTC,CASSSPVTAHEQYF
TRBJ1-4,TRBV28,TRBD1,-,TGTGCCACCTCCCTCGGGACAGGAGTTAATGAAAAACTGTTTTTT,CATSLGTGVNEKLFF
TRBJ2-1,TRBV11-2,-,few,TGTGCCAGCAGCTTACCCCCTAATGAGCAGTTCTTC,CASSLPPNEQFF
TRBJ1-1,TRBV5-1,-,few,TGCGCCAGCAGCTTGGACAGGGCAGGAGGTGAAGCTTTCTTT,CASSLDRAGGEAFF
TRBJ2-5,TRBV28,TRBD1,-,TGTGCCAGCAGTTCCACAGGGGGCCGTCGAGAGACCCAGTACTTC,CASSSTGGRRETQYF
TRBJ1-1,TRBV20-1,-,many,TGCAGTGCTAGAATGGGTGACACTGAAGCTTTCTTT,CSARMGDTEAFF
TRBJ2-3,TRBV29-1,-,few,TGCAGCGTTAGACCCGACACAGATACGCAGTATTTT,CSVRPDTDTQYF
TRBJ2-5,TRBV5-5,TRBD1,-,TGTGCCAGCAGCGGGTTCCAGGGGGCTGGAGAGACCCAGTACTTC,CASSGFQGAGETQYF
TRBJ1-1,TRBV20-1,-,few,TGCAGTGCTAGAGGGACCGCGAACACTGAAGCTTTCTTT,CSARGTANTEAFF
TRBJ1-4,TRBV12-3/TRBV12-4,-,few,TGTGCCAGCAGTTTGGCGCTTCGGGAAAAACTGTTTTTT,CASSLALREKLFF
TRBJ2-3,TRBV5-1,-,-,TGCGCCAGCAGTTTATTGCTTGGCACAGATACGCAGTATTTT,CASSLLLGTDTQYF
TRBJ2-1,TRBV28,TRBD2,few,TGTGCCAGCAGACTTAGCGGGAGTTACTATGAGCAGTTCTTC,CASRLSGSYYEQFF
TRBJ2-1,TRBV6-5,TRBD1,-,TGTGCCAGCAGTGACCCCGGGACAGGTTATTACAATGAGCAGTTCTTC,CASSDPGTGYYNEQFF
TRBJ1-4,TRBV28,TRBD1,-,TGTGCCAGCAGTCTGACAGGGGGGTGGGAAAAACTGTTTTTT,CASSLTGGWEKLFF
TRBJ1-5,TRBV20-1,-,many,TGCAGTGCCCCCGCGGGGGCGCGGGGCAATCAGCCCCAGCATTTT,CSAPAGARGNQPQHF
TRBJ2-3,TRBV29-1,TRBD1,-,TGCAGCGTTGACCGGGACAGGGGGCGGCTAGATACGCAGTATTTT,CSVDRDRGRLDTQYF
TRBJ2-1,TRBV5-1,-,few,TGCGCCAGCAGCCTCCGTGGCCAATACAATGAGCAGTTCTTC,CASSLRGQYNEQFF
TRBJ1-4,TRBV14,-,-,TGTGCCAGCAGCCAAGATACGGGATACGGTGAAAAACTGTTTTTT,CASSQDTGYGEKLFF